Shown below are 28 T cell receptor beta chains from a single sample sequenced in a study of post-analysis software for immune sequencing data. Points from the study as a whole: Patients had higher frequencies than controls of about five TRBV segments, including TRBV5-6, TRBV5-1 and TRBV20-1.

No antigen is known for these receptors. Every TCR beta cDNA library bore unique molecular identifiers. Via MiXCR, TCRdb re-called the PCR reads, giving one row per CDR3 protein. Of hundreds of thousands of distinct CDR3 sequences in the sample, about 50% were seen once. The sequenced sample consisted of blood. Source of these receptors: a girl aged 10-17 years with multiple sclerosis.

The chain carries TRBV29-1 and TRBJ2-7, with 12 bases lining up with TRBD1. V trimming: 2 bases; J trimming: 2 bases; junction bases outside the gene matches: 13. The CDR3 runs 18 residues. CDR1 SQVTM and CDR2 ANQGSEA come from the germline V gene. This CDR3 reads CSVERYPGQGADAYEQYF. CDR3 coding DNA: TGCAGCGTTGAACGGTATCCGGGACAGGGGGCCGACGCCTACGAGCAGTACTTC.

The J gene is TRBJ2-5, the V gene TRBV20-1, with 7 nucleotides matching TRBD2. V shed 6 bases, J shed 11 bases, and the junction held 18 bases outside the gene matches. The CDR3 extends over 14 amino acids. Germline CDR1 is DFQATT and CDR2 is SNEGSKA (reference sequence). This CDR3 is CSAMGASGYNEQYF. CDR3 DNA: TGCAGTGCAATGGGAGCTAGCGGTTACAATGAGCAGTACTTC.

The chain combines TRBV7-2 with TRBJ1-1; 8 bases match TRBD1. The CDR3 contains 16 residues. Losses at the gene ends were 5 bases for V and 1 base for J; bases not matched to a gene: 9. In germline, CDR1 is SGHTA, CDR2 FQGNSA. The CDR3 protein is CASSQGTGFSNTEAFF. CDR3 sequence (DNA): TGTGCCAGCAGCCAGGGGACAGGATTTTCGAACACTGAAGCTTTCTTT.

J is TRBJ2-7 and V is TRBV29-1; D is unclear. The V end lost 7 bases, the J end lost 7 bases, and 20 bases lay between the germline ends. The CDR3 runs 13 residues. Germline V gene lookup returns CDR1 SQVTM and CDR2 ANQGSEA. As DNA, the CDR3 is TGCAGCGCCTCGGGCAGGACGGTTCGGGAGCAGTACTTC. Encoded protein: CSASGRTVREQYF.

This clonotype was found a few times. J is TRBJ2-7 and V is TRBV9, with D uncertain. The germline gives CDR1 SGDLS, CDR2 YYNGEE. The V gene lost 0 bases and the J gene lost 0 bases, with 13 bases spanning the gap. The CDR3 sequence is 16 residues long. CDR3 sequence (DNA): TGTGCCAGCAGCGTAGAGGCCGGCGGTGGCTCCTACGAGCAGTACTTC. It yields the protein CASSVEAGGGSYEQYF.

This clonotype was observed a few times. CDR3 protein: CASPKAWGAKGYNEQFF. The DNA for the CDR3 is TGTGCCAGTCCCAAAGCGTGGGGGGCAAAGGGGTACAATGAGCAGTTCTTC. The rearrangement links TRBV21-1 to TRBJ2-1; TRBD1 is the table's D call and was not checked against the DNA. TRBV21-1 is deemed a pseudogene. The CDR3 covers 17 residues.

The V and J genes are TRBV4-2 and TRBJ2-1, with TRBD2 matching 10 bases. Germline V CDR1 and CDR2: LGHNA, YNFKEQ. The CDR3 is 16 amino acids. V trimming: 3 bases; J trimming: 4 bases; junction bases outside the gene matches: 6. CDR3 region: CASSHTGLARYNEQFF. The DNA of the CDR3 is TGTGCCAGCAGCCATACGGGACTAGCGAGATACAATGAGCAGTTCTTC.

The CDR3 reads CATSRGHLTGTRPYEQYF. The CDR3 coding sequence is TGTGCCACCAGCAGAGGCCACCTGACCGGGACTAGACCCTACGAGCAGTACTTC. This chain links TRBV15 with TRBJ2-4, with 8 nucleotides matching TRBD2. The end of the DNA fits TRBJ2-7 better, so the J call may be wrong. CDR1 is LNHNV, CDR2 YYDKDF, per germline (reference sequence). The CDR3 is 18 residues long.

The CDR3 here is CASSEGGGPRVYEQYF. CDR3 bases: TGTGCCAGCAGTGAAGGGGGAGGGCCAAGGGTCTACGAGCAGTACTTC. The chain carries TRBV7-6 and TRBJ2-7, with D maybe TRBD2 (7 bases). Germline assignment: CDR1 SGHVS and CDR2 FNYEAQ. Between the trimmed V and J ends, which lost 6 bases and 3 bases, there was a span of 21 bases. The CDR3 spans 16 residues.

The gene calls are TRBV6-5 and TRBJ1-2, with 9 nucleotides matching TRBD1. Germline V lookup: CDR1 MNHEY, CDR2 SVGAGI. V lost 7 bases to trimming and J lost 4 bases; unmatched junction nucleotides: 10. The CDR3 totals 15 residues. The CDR3 sequence: CASTRTGDGAYGYTF. CDR3 in DNA: TGTGCCAGCACGAGGACAGGGGACGGGGCCTATGGCTACACCTTC.

The chain combines TRBV12-3 or TRBV12-4 with TRBJ1-4; 10 positions match TRBD1. CDR3 length: 14 residues. V was pared by 8 bases and J by 8 bases, with 8 bases of the junction left unmatched. The CDR3 region is CASGRTGGGEKLFF. CDR3 sequence (DNA): TGTGCCAGCGGACGGACAGGGGGAGGAGAAAAACTGTTTTTT.

This clonotype was detected once. V usage is TRBV20-1 and J usage is TRBJ2-1; D uncertain. Trimming took 6 bases from V and 0 from J, leaving 12 bases between them. This CDR3 has 14 amino acids. Germline CDR1 reads DFQATT; CDR2 reads SNEGSKA (reference sequence). CDR3: CSANGARSYNEQFF. For the CDR3, the DNA is TGCAGTGCGAACGGCGCCCGCTCCTACAATGAGCAGTTCTTC.

In its sample, this clonotype was seen once. The rearrangement joins TRBV12-3 or TRBV12-4 to TRBJ1-1; D gene unclear. The CDR3 has 14 amino acids. Between the trimmed V and J ends, which lost 2 bases and 2 bases, there was a span of 9 bases. This CDR3 reads CASSLTDSNTEAFF. In nucleotides, the CDR3 is TGTGCCAGCAGTTTAACAGATAGCAACACTGAAGCTTTCTTT.

The DNA for the CDR3 is TGTGCCAGCAGCTTGGAGGCAGGGACTTTCACAGATACGCAGTATTTT. The encoded protein is CASSLEAGTFTDTQYF. This chain joins TRBV5-5 and TRBJ2-3; the D gene is possibly TRBD2 (6 bases). The germline V gene encodes CDR1 SGHKS and CDR2 YYEKEE (reference sequence). Trimming left V 0 bases short and J 2 bases short, with 13 bases between. The CDR3 sequence is 16 residues long.

This clonotype was found a few times. The gene calls are TRBV7-2 and TRBJ2-7, with 14 bases fitting TRBD2. With 7 bases clipped from V and 2 bases from J, the junction kept 4 bases outside the gene matches. Germline loops: CDR1 SGHTA, CDR2 FQGNSA. The CDR3 extends over 15 amino acids. The CDR3 DNA sequence: TGTGCCAGCAAGACTAGCGGGAGGGGGACCTACGAGCAGTACTTC. This gives the protein CASKTSGRGTYEQYF.

This clonotype appeared a few times. The chain joins TRBV29-1 to TRBJ2-7, with 8 bases lining up with TRBD2. With the DNA end fitting TRBJ2-5 better, the J assignment may be wrong. The CDR3 has 14 amino acids. Per germline, CDR1 SQVTM and CDR2 ANQGSEA. The CDR3 coding sequence is TGCAGCGTTGAGGCGCGGGAGGCTCGGGAGACCCAGTACTTC. Protein sequence: CSVEAREARETQYF.

This clonotype was seen more than once but under ten times. CDR3 sequence: CSARDLTRTETQYF. The CDR3 DNA reads as TGCAGTGCTAGAGATCTTACTAGGACGGAGACCCAGTACTTC. The rearrangement uses TRBV20-1 and TRBJ2-5, with a tentative D call TRBD2 (5 bases). The germline V gene has CDR1 DFQATT and CDR2 SNEGSKA (reference sequence). Trimming left V 0 bases short and J 5 bases short, with 13 bases between. CDR3 length equals 14 residues.

This chain joins TRBV20-1 and TRBJ2-3; 14 bases align to TRBD2. V shed 6 bases, J shed 1 base, and the junction held 9 bases outside the gene matches. Germline assignment: CDR1 DFQATT and CDR2 SNEGSKA (reference sequence). This CDR3 contains 17 residues. DNA of the CDR3: TGCAGTGCCCGACGGGGACTAGCGGGAGTACGCACAGATACGCAGTATTTT. It specifies CSARRGLAGVRTDTQYF.

This clonotype was picked up a small number of times. The V gene is TRBV12-3 or TRBV12-4, the J gene TRBJ2-6; D gene unclear. The germline V and J ends were trimmed by 4 bases and 0 bases, with 10 bases remaining between them. The CDR3 runs to 16 residues. DNA of the CDR3: TGTGCCAGCAGTTCTCTACAGAGCTCTGGGGCCAACGTCCTGACTTTC. This translates into CASSSLQSSGANVLTF.

The chain couples TRBV5-1 to TRBJ2-7, with a tentative D call TRBD1 (5 bases). Trimming shortened V by 0 bases and J by 1 base, and 11 bases separated the two germline ends. CDR1 is SGHRS, CDR2 YFSETQ, per germline. The CDR3 runs 15 residues. CDR3 loop: CASSLGTTLSYEQYF. CDR3 DNA: TGCGCCAGCAGCTTGGGGACAACACTATCCTACGAGCAGTACTTC.

V and J are TRBV7-9 and TRBJ2-5; 8 nucleotides match TRBD1. The V gene end was trimmed by 2 bases and the J gene end by 5 bases; junction bases not matched to a gene: 7. CDR1 SEHNR and CDR2 FQNEAQ come from the germline V gene (reference sequence). The CDR3 has 15 residues. The CDR3 loop is CASSLWAGGSETQYF. The CDR3, as DNA: TGTGCCAGCAGCTTATGGGCAGGGGGCTCGGAGACCCAGTACTTC. Complete variable domain (other parts from reference TRBV7-9 and TRBJ2-5): DTGVSQNPRHKITKRGQNVTFRCDPISEHNRLYWYRQTLGQGPEFLTYFQNEAQLEKSRLLSDRFSAERPKGSFSTLEIQRTEQGDSAMYLCASSLWAGGSETQYFGPGTRLLVL.

In nucleotides, the CDR3 is TGCAGTGCAATAAAGGGAACTAACTATGGCTACACCTTC. It encodes CSAIKGTNYGYTF. This chain connects TRBV20-1 to TRBJ1-2, with D unresolved. Germline CDR1 and CDR2: DFQATT and SNEGSKA (reference sequence). Between the trimmed V and J ends, which lost 6 bases and 0 bases, there was a span of 11 bases. The length of the CDR3 is 13 residues.

The chain joins TRBV20-1 to TRBJ2-3, with a tentative D call TRBD2 (6 bases). The CDR3 spans 16 residues. Trimming took 3 bases from V and 8 from J, leaving 24 bases between them. Per germline, CDR1 DFQATT and CDR2 SNEGSKA (reference sequence). The CDR3 DNA sequence: TGCAGTGCTAGGCCTTTCCGGGGGAGTAGCATTGGTACGCAGTATTTT. It codes for CSARPFRGSSIGTQYF.

The chain recombines TRBV7-9 with TRBJ2-5, with D possibly being TRBD1 (5 bases). V was shortened by 1 base and J by 2 bases, with 11 bases between the two germline ends. In germline, CDR1 is SEHNR, CDR2 FQNEAQ (reference sequence). The CDR3 length is 15 residues. CDR3 protein: CASSLGDTGQETQYF. CDR3 nucleotide sequence: TGTGCCAGCAGCTTAGGCGACACAGGTCAAGAGACCCAGTACTTC.

This sequence joins TRBV10-1 and TRBJ2-7; no clear D gene. CDR1 and CDR2 from the germline V gene are WNHNN and SYGVQD (reference sequence). V lost 4 bases and J lost 5, with 9 bases in between. This CDR3 is built from 12 residues. The CDR3 loop is CASSGETHEQYF. The CDR3 nucleotides read TGCGCCAGCAGTGGGGAAACCCACGAGCAGTACTTC.

A remark on this clonotype: One junction end does not reproduce the germline sequence, and a read error may be involved. The chain couples TRBV6-2 or TRBV6-3 to TRBJ2-5; D possibly corresponds to TRBD2 (6 bases). This CDR3 is built from 14 residues. Germline V gene data show CDR1 as MNHEY and CDR2 as SVGEGT. CDR3 amino acids: CASRPGTAQGTQYF. The CDR3 DNA follows: TGTGCCAGCAGGCCCGGGACTGCCCAAGGGACCCAGTACTTC.

This rearrangement joins TRBV4-1 to TRBJ1-1, with D uncertain. The CDR3 sequence is 16 residues long. Germline lookup yields CDR1 MGHRA and CDR2 YSYEKL. Trimming cost V 4 bases and J 1 base, with 16 bases left between them. This CDR3 is CASSPEGLAGNTEAFF. The CDR3 DNA reads TGCGCCAGCAGCCCAGAAGGTCTGGCAGGGAACACTGAAGCTTTCTTT.

The chain employs TRBV6-6 and TRBJ2-5, with a tentative D call TRBD1 (6 bases). The CDR3 length is 12 residues. Germline V gene sequence: CDR1 MNHNY, CDR2 SVGAGI (reference sequence). V lost 10 bases, J lost 1 base, and 10 bases lay in between. The CDR3 coding sequence is TGTGCCACTTTGGGGGCCCAAGAGACCCAGTACTTC. Amino acids: CATLGAQETQYF.